These 14 T cell receptor beta chains were all obtained from the same sample, sequenced in a study of blood T cell repertoires in COVID-19. The repertoire was sequenced with immunoSEQ multiplex PCR; TCRdb's copy has only in-frame clones and lacks some. The sample shows 85,000 to 95,000 clones, about 78% of them seen only once. Sequencing input: peripheral blood. The receptors come from a woman aged 80 or over with acute or convalescent COVID-19.

CDR3 bases: TGCAGTGCCTGGTCGGACACTGAAGCTTTCTTT. Amino acid sequence: CSAWSDTEAFF. The chain combines TRBV20-1 with TRBJ1-1; D is unclear. CDR3 length: 11 residues. The V end lost 6 bases, the J end lost 3 bases, and 8 bases lay between the germline ends. Germline-derived CDR1 and CDR2 are DFQATT and SNEGSKA (reference sequence).

Regarding this clone: A much larger clone differs from this one at a single base, so this may be a read error. The rearrangement joins TRBV5-6 to TRBJ1-1; no clear D. CDR3 length: 12 amino acids. V was cut by 1 base and J by 1 base, with 2 bases left in between. Looked up from germline, CDR1 is SGHDT and CDR2 is YYEEEE. The CDR3 reads CASSLQNTEAFF. The CDR3 region has the DNA TGTGCCAGCAGCTTGCAGAACACTGAAGCTTTCTTT. Supplemented by reference TRBV5-6 and TRBJ1-1, the full variable domain reads DAGVTQSPTHLIKTRGQQVTLRCSPKSGHDTVSWYQQALGQGPQFIFQYYEEEERQRGNFPDRFSGHQFPNYSSELNVNALLLGDSALYLCASSLQNTEAFFGQGTRLTVV.

This chain uses TRBV12-3 or TRBV12-4 with TRBJ2-4, with 7 nucleotides matching TRBD2. The CDR3 extends over 13 amino acids. The junction had 6 bases not matched to a gene; V was cut back by 0 bases and J by 13 bases. The CDR3 region has the DNA TGTGCCAGCAGTTTAGCGGGAGGGGAAGTACAGTACTTC. Its protein product is CASSLAGGEVQYF.

This clone was seen a handful of times. This chain joins TRBV19 and TRBJ2-1; D is ambiguous. V was trimmed by 2 bases and J by 0 bases, leaving 8 bases between them. The CDR3 length is 15 residues. Germline-derived CDR1 and CDR2 are LNHDA and SQIVND (reference sequence). Here the CDR3 DNA reads TGTGCCAGTAGTATACAGTGGAGCTCCTACAATGAGCAGTTCTTC. Encoded protein: CASSIQWSSYNEQFF. Drawing the rest from reference TRBV19 and TRBJ2-1, the complete variable domain is DGGITQSPKYLFRKEGQNVTLSCEQNLNHDAMYWYRQDPGQGLRLIYYSQIVNDFQKGDIAEGYSVSREKKESFPLTVTSAQKNPTAFYLCASSIQWSSYNEQFFGPGTRLTVL.

Concerning this clone itself: At the DNA level, this CDR3 is encoded by other sequences in the same sample as well. The V gene is TRBV7-9, the J gene TRBJ2-2, with no clear D. This CDR3 contains 12 residues. The V and J ends lost 6 bases and 5 bases respectively, with 7 bases between them. The germline V gene encodes CDR1 SEHNR and CDR2 FQNEAQ (reference sequence). As DNA, the CDR3 is TGTGCCAGCAGTTCTTCTACCGGGGAGCTGTTTTTT. It yields the protein CASSSSTGELFF.

V is TRBV12-5 and J is TRBJ1-3, with 7 bases lining up with TRBD1. The junction had 4 bases not matched to a gene; V was cut back by 1 base and J by 4 bases. Germline V CDR1 and CDR2: LGHNT, FRNRAP. The CDR3 loop spans 15 amino acids. The CDR3 here is CASGLGQGDGNTIYF. The DNA of the CDR3 is TGTGCTAGTGGTTTGGGGCAGGGGGACGGAAACACCATATATTTT.

This chain connects TRBV5-1 to TRBJ1-2, with D perhaps matching TRBD1 (5 bases). The CDR3 is made up of 12 amino acids. CDR1 SGHRS and CDR2 YFSETQ come from the germline V gene. V lost 5 bases, J lost 4 bases, and 9 bases lay in between. CDR3 loop: CASSEQAYGYTF. The CDR3 coding sequence is TGCGCCAGCAGTGAACAGGCCTATGGCTACACCTTC.

Ten or more counts support this clone. The chain is built from TRBV7-2 and TRBJ1-2; D may be TRBD1 (6 bases). The ends were cut back, 4 bases at V and 8 bases at J, with 17 bases in the middle. The CDR3 is 14 residues long. CDR1 and CDR2 (germline): SGHTA, FQGNSA. The DNA of the CDR3 is TGTGCCAGCAGCTCGAAACAGGGAAGCCTGGGCTACACCTTC. Amino acids: CASSSKQGSLGYTF.

This rearrangement joins TRBV2 to TRBJ2-4; 8 bases are a match to TRBD1. The CDR3 loop spans 13 amino acids. Trimming removed 6 bases from V and 6 bases from J; junction bases left unmatched: 4. CDR1 is SNHLY and CDR2 is FYNNEI in the germline V gene. CDR3 nucleotides: TGTGCCAGCAGCCAGGGGGCGCGAAACATTCAGTACTTC. Residues: CASSQGARNIQYF. Full variable domain (remainder filled in from reference TRBV2 and TRBJ2-4): EPEVTQTPSHQVTQMGQEVILRCVPISNHLYFYWYRQILGQKVEFLVSFYNNEISEKSEIFDDQFSVERPDGSNFTLKIRSTKLEDSAMYFCASSQGARNIQYFGAGTRLSVL.

The chain couples TRBV12-5 to TRBJ1-1, with D perhaps matching TRBD1 (6 bases). The CDR3 extends over 15 amino acids. Between the trimmed V and J ends, which lost 2 bases and 4 bases, there was a span of 14 bases. Germline V gene sequence: CDR1 LGHNT, CDR2 FRNRAP. The CDR3 bases are TGTGCTAGTGGTTTGAGCGGGGGCGCGGGCACTGAAGCTTTCTTT. Its protein product is CASGLSGGAGTEAFF. The full variable domain, in which reference TRBV12-5 and TRBJ1-1 provide the parts outside the CDR3, is DARVTQTPRHKVTEMGQEVTMRCQPILGHNTVFWYRQTMMQGLELLAYFRNRAPLDDSGMPKDRFSAEMPDATLATLKIQPSEPRDSAVYFCASGLSGGAGTEAFFGQGTRLTVV.

The chain recombines TRBV6-5 with TRBJ1-1, with no clear D. This CDR3 is built from 15 residues. Trimming pared 6 bases from V and 1 base from J, leaving 15 bases between. Germline values: CDR1 MNHEY, CDR2 SVGAGI. This CDR3 is CASRRQTYRNTEAFF. CDR3 DNA sequence: TGTGCCAGCAGACGACAAACCTACAGGAACACTGAAGCTTTCTTT.

The chain employs TRBV28 and TRBJ1-4; unclear D gene. Germline V CDR1 and CDR2: MDHEN, SYDVKM. There are 14 residues in the CDR3. Between the trimmed V and J ends, which lost 7 bases and 4 bases, there was a span of 13 bases. As DNA, the CDR3 is TGTGCCAGCACTCTAGGCGGCGGTAATGAAAAACTGTTTTTT. Translated, it gives CASTLGGGNEKLFF.

V is TRBV5-5 and J is TRBJ1-6; 10 nucleotides line up with TRBD1. The V segment lost 1 base and the J segment 7 bases; nucleotides outside the gene matches: 2. CDR1 is SGHKS, CDR2 YYEKEE, per germline (reference sequence). The CDR3 loop spans 15 amino acids. The CDR3 protein is CASSLMDRGNSPLHF. The CDR3 DNA reads TGTGCCAGCAGCTTGATGGACAGGGGGAATTCACCCCTCCACTTT.

This sequence joins TRBV12-5 and TRBJ2-7; the match to TRBD2 covers 8 bases. J gave up 3 bases and V 3 bases, and 4 bases lay outside the gene matches. Germline V gene data show CDR1 as LGHNT and CDR2 as FRNRAP. CDR3 length equals 14 residues. CDR3 in amino acids: CASGFLAGSYEQYF. CDR3 coding DNA: TGTGCTAGTGGTTTCTTAGCGGGGAGCTACGAGCAGTACTTC.